This TCR beta chain was recorded in a study of radiotherapy plus CTLA-4 blockade in lung cancer. Findings of the study overall: There was expansion of tumor-derived TCR clones in blood after radiotherapy plus ipilimumab. How blood T cell clones changed early, along with interferon-beta, reportedly forecast response best.

It was focal radiation plus CTLA-4 blockade with ipilimumab that patients with chemo-refractory metastatic non-small-cell lung cancer received. Measured with immunoSEQ multiplex PCR; TCRdb has only the in-frame clones, and not every one. The sample lists about 110,000 clones; approximately 87% were seen once. V lost 5 bases to trimming and J lost 12 bases; unmatched junction nucleotides: 15. In germline, CDR1 is SNHLY, CDR2 FYNNEI. CDR3 size: 14 residues. Concerning this clone itself: Its antigen is unknown.

The origin of this receptor is a human donor with non-small cell lung cancer that progressed on radiotherapy plus ipilimumab. Some clones in this sample may be carry-over from other donors' samples. The rearrangement joins TRBV2 to TRBJ1-2; 7 bases are shared with TRBD1. This specimen consisted of peripheral blood, obtained from a patient treated with radiotherapy plus ipilimumab. DNA of the CDR3: TGTGCCAGCAGTACTAGGGGGACAGTACTGAAAAACACCTTC. Translating it yields CASSTRGTVLKNTF.